This is a list of T cell receptor beta chains from one sample in a study of human T cells and chemical hapten exposure. TCRdb recomputed calls from the RACE reads with MiXCR, one row per CDR3 protein. The table has more than 55,000 distinct CDR3 sequences, around 11% seen once. This material consisted of whole blood, taken in connection with sensitization to the hapten diphenylcyclopropenone (DPC). The source is a woman aged 40 to 55 with alopecia areata. Some clones in this sample may be carry-over from other donors' samples. CDR3s include the opening cysteine and the closing phenylalanine or tryptophan. D genes are given only for firm matches. Part of the rows lack a size; the others show once, few, many or a class for expanded clones.

abundance | d_gene | j_gene | v_gene | CDR3aa | CDR3nt
few | TRBD1 | TRBJ1-1 | TRBV20-1 | CSAIPATGGLGVNTEAFF | TGCAGTGCCATCCCCGCGACAGGGGGCTTAGGGGTGAACACTGAAGCTTTCTTT
many | - | TRBJ1-1 | TRBV19 | CASSTGRRAEAFF | TGTGCCAGTAGCACAGGGAGAAGGGCTGAAGCTTTCTTT
many | TRBD1 | TRBJ1-2 | TRBV14 | CASSQVGGQDYGYTF | TGTGCCAGCAGCCAAGTGGGGGGACAGGACTATGGCTACACCTTC
- | TRBD2 | TRBJ2-1 | TRBV18 | CASSNTRGGLNEQFF | TGTGCCAGCTCAAACACCCGCGGGGGGCTCAATGAGCAGTTCTTC
- | TRBD1 | TRBJ2-3 | TRBV25-1 | CASSAGQGPDTQYF | TGTGCCAGCAGTGCCGGACAGGGGCCAGATACGCAGTATTTT
many | - | TRBJ1-2 | TRBV6-6 | CASSYLDSIYGYTF | TGTGCCAGCAGTTATCTAGACTCTATCTATGGCTACACCTTC
many | TRBD1 | TRBJ2-1 | TRBV11-2 | CASSSGQGASGSYNEQFF | TGTGCCAGCAGCTCGGGACAGGGGGCCAGCGGGTCCTACAATGAGCAGTTCTTC
- | - | TRBJ1-5 | TRBV6-6 | CASRFPSSNQPQHF | TGTGCCAGCAGGTTCCCATCAAGCAATCAGCCCCAGCATTTT
- | - | TRBJ1-6 | TRBV27 | CACSPRRDSYNSPLHF | TGTGCCTGCAGTCCCCGGAGGGATTCCTATAATTCACCCCTCCACTTT
few | TRBD1 | TRBJ2-2 | TRBV9 | CASSGTGGANTGELFF | TGTGCCAGCAGCGGGACAGGGGGCGCGAACACCGGGGAGCTGTTTTTT
- | - | TRBJ1-4 | TRBV6-5 | CASSLEGGQGEKLFF | TGTGCCAGCAGCCTCGAGGGGGGGCAGGGTGAAAAACTGTTTTTT
few | TRBD2 | TRBJ2-3 | TRBV9 | CASSVAIAGGTDTQYF | TGTGCCAGCAGCGTAGCTATAGCGGGGGGGACAGATACGCAGTATTTT
- | - | TRBJ2-1 | TRBV2 | CASSEPGLQNYNEQFF | TGTGCCAGCAGCGAACCGGGACTCCAAAATTACAATGAGCAGTTCTTC
many | - | TRBJ2-1 | TRBV19 | CASSVIDEQFF | TGTGCCAGTAGTGTTATCGATGAGCAGTTCTTC
few | - | TRBJ2-1 | TRBV3-1 | CASARRTTFSYNEQFF | TGTGCCAGCGCGCGCCGGACTACTTTCTCCTACAATGAGCAGTTCTTC
few | - | TRBJ2-1 | TRBV2 | CASSEGGNEQFF | TGTGCCAGCTCAGAGGGGGGAAATGAGCAGTTCTTC
many | - | TRBJ1-5 | TRBV28 | CASTRPGVGNQPQHF | TGTGCCAGCACCCGGCCGGGGGTGGGCAATCAGCCCCAGCATTTT
- | - | TRBJ1-5 | TRBV7-2 | CASSPWITGLNQPQHF | TGTGCCAGCAGCCCCTGGATAACAGGGCTGAATCAGCCCCAGCATTTT
- | TRBD2 | TRBJ2-7 | TRBV7-8 | CASSYSSGRNEQYF | TGTGCCAGCAGCTACTCTAGCGGGAGAAACGAGCAGTACTTC
- | TRBD2 | TRBJ2-3 | TRBV6-2/TRBV6-3 | CASSLPPLAGGTDTQYF | TGTGCCAGCAGTTTGCCGCCACTAGCGGGGGGCACAGATACGCAGTATTTC
many | TRBD1 | TRBJ2-1 | TRBV18 | CASSPLPGTENEQFF | TGTGCCAGCTCACCACTTCCCGGGACAGAGAATGAGCAGTTCTTC
many | - | TRBJ2-1 | TRBV19 | CASSIPPRTLSSYNEQFF | TGTGCCAGTAGTATACCGCCCCGGACTCTGAGCTCCTACAATGAGCAGTTCTTC
- | - | TRBJ2-7 | TRBV27 | CASSLRGGITYEQYF | TGTGCCAGCAGTTTACGAGGCGGGATAACCTACGAGCAGTACTTC
few | - | TRBJ2-3 | TRBV7-6 | CASSDEMTQYF | TGTGCCAGCAGCGACGAAATGACGCAGTATTTT
many | - | TRBJ2-7 | TRBV21-1 | CAMWDSYEQYF | TGTGCCATGTGGGATTCCTACGAGCAGTACTTC
few | - | TRBJ1-2 | TRBV10-2 | CASSESRHPGTGYTF | TGCGCCAGCAGTGAGTCGAGGCACCCTGGGACCGGCTACACCTTC
- | TRBD1 | TRBJ2-7 | TRBV29-1 | CSVDGDSPYEQYF | TGCAGCGTTGACGGGGACAGCCCCTACGAGCAGTACTTC
many | - | TRBJ2-1 | TRBV10-2 | CASSEQGNEQFF | TGCGCCAGCAGTGAGCAGGGAAATGAGCAGTTCTTC
many | - | TRBJ1-2 | TRBV6-2/TRBV6-3 | CASSRSPEGRNYGYTF | TGTGCCAGCAGTCGATCTCCAGAGGGCCGGAACTATGGCTACACCTTC
few | TRBD1 | TRBJ2-5 | TRBV5-5 | CASSFGQVQETQYF | TGTGCCAGCAGCTTCGGACAGGTCCAAGAGACCCAGTACTTC
many | - | TRBJ2-1 | TRBV20-1 | CSAPTGTYNEQFF | TGCAGTGCACCGACAGGTACCTACAATGAGCAGTTCTTC
many | - | TRBJ2-6 | TRBV18 | CASSSQSSGANVLTF | TGTGCCAGCTCATCGCAGAGCTCTGGGGCCAACGTCCTGACTTTC
many | - | TRBJ1-1 | TRBV5-1 | CASSPPGMNTEAFF | TGCGCCAGCAGCCCCCCGGGGATGAACACTGAAGCTTTCTTT
many | - | TRBJ1-6 | TRBV7-3 | CASSRGPDGNSPLHF | TGTGCCAGCAGTCGCGGACCCGACGGCAATTCACCCCTCCACTTT
- | TRBD1 | TRBJ1-5 | TRBV7-2 | CASSLERGDRGGQPQHF | TGTGCCAGCAGCTTAGAGCGTGGCGACAGGGGAGGTCAGCCCCAGCATTTT
many | - | TRBJ1-2 | TRBV18 | CASSPPSTGSFGYTF | TGTGCCAGCTCACCACCGAGTACAGGGAGTTTTGGCTACACCTTC
many | - | TRBJ2-5 | TRBV5-4 | CASSLSVLPQETQYF | TGTGCCAGCAGCTTGAGCGTCTTACCCCAAGAGACCCAGTACTTC
many | - | TRBJ2-1 | TRBV7-9 | CASSLLRAGQFF | TGTGCCAGCAGCTTACTTCGGGCGGGTCAGTTCTTC
few | - | TRBJ1-2 | TRBV12-3/TRBV12-4 | CAIQGQREGYTF | TGTGCCATACAGGGACAAAGGGAAGGCTACACCTTC
- | - | TRBJ2-3 | TRBV24-1 | CATSEPLEGTSTDTQYF | TGTGCCACCAGTGAGCCTTTGGAGGGCACTAGCACAGATACGCAGTATTTT
- | - | TRBJ2-2 | TRBV7-2 | CASSLFVGAELFF | TGTGCCAGCAGCTTATTTGTGGGGGCTGAGCTGTTTTTT
- | TRBD2 | TRBJ2-5 | TRBV2 | CASSEFSGRLETQYF | TGTGCCAGCAGTGAATTCAGCGGGAGACTGGAGACCCAGTACTTC
many | - | TRBJ2-1 | TRBV14 | CASSHPSGGLRDNEQFF | TGTGCCAGCAGCCACCCCTCCGGGGGCCTCAGAGACAATGAGCAGTTCTTC
- | TRBD1 | TRBJ2-1 | TRBV7-3 | CASSAEWGQGNGNEQFF | TGTGCCAGCAGCGCCGAATGGGGACAGGGAAATGGCAATGAGCAGTTCTTC
many | TRBD1 | TRBJ2-7 | TRBV29-1 | CSVLAGTGGLWEQYF | TGCAGCGTTCTGGCCGGGACAGGGGGTCTATGGGAGCAGTACTTC